This paragraph covers one T cell receptor (beta chain) sequence. What it recognizes is unknown. These data are taken from a study of cytomegalovirus exposure and HLA in healthy donors. In the study overall: From about 179 million T cells, an earlier analysis saw roughly 110 million unique TCR beta sequences.

The PCR employed 60 Vbeta primers together with 13 Jbeta primers. The protocol was immunoSEQ multiplex PCR, while the TCRdb copy is restricted to in-frame clones and leaves out a portion. The sample has fewer than 200,000 clones, roughly 71% seen once. The study's findings and limits: Association of fewer than 20,000 TCR beta sequences with HLA alleles was found at 0.05 false discovery rate in a later analysis.

Sequenced material: PBMCs. The sequence was obtained from a woman between 45 and 65 years old in good health and CMV-seropositive.

The CDR3, as DNA: TGTGCCAGCTCACAAGGGGACAGGGGAAATTCACCCCTCCACTTT. Amino acids: CASSQGDRGNSPLHF. The chain carries TRBV18 and TRBJ1-6, with 10 nucleotides matching TRBD1. The trim removed 4 bases at V and 7 bases at J, leaving 4 bases unmatched. Germline V gene sequence: CDR1 KGHSH, CDR2 LQKENI. The CDR3 has 15 amino acids. The full variable domain, completed using reference TRBV18 and TRBJ1-6, is NAGVMQNPRHLVRRRGQEARLRCSPMKGHSHVYWYRQLPEEGLKFMVYLQKENIIDESGMPKERFSAEFPKEGPSILRIQQVVRGDSAAYFCASSQGDRGNSPLHFGNGTRLTVT.